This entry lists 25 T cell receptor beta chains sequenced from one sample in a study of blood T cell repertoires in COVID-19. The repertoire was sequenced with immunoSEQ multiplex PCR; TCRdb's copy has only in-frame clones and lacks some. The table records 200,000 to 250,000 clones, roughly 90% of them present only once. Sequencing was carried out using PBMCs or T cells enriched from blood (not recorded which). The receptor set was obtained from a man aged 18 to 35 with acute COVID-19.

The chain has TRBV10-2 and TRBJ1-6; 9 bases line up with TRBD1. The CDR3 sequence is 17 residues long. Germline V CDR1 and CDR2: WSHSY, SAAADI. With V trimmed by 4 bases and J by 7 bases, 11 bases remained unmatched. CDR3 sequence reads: CASSGFPDRGWNSPLHF. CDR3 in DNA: TGCGCCAGCAGTGGATTCCCGGACAGGGGTTGGAATTCACCCCTCCACTTT.

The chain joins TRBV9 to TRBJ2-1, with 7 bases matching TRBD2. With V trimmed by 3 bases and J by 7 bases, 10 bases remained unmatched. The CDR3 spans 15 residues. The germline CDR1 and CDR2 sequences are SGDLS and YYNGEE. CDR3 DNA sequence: TGTGCCAGCAGCGCGCCAAAAATGGGGGGGAATGAGCAGTTCTTC. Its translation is CASSAPKMGGNEQFF.

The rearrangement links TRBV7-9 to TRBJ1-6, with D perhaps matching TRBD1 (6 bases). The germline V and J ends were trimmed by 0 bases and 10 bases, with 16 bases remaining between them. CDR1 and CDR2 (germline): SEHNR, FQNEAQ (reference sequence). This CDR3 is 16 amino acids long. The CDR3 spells CASSLAIVGARSPLHF. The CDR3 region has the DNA TGTGCCAGCAGCTTAGCGATCGTGGGGGCACGGTCACCCCTCCACTTT. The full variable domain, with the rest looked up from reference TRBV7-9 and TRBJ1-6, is DTGVSQNPRHKITKRGQNVTFRCDPISEHNRLYWYRQTLGQGPEFLTYFQNEAQLEKSRLLSDRFSAERPKGSFSTLEIQRTEQGDSAMYLCASSLAIVGARSPLHFGNGTRLTVT.

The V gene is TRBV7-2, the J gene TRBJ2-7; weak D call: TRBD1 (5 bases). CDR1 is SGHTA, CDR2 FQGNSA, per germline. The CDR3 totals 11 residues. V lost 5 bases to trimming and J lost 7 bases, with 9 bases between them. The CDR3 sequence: CASSPGLEQYF. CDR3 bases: TGTGCCAGCAGCCCAGGGCTTGAGCAGTACTTC.

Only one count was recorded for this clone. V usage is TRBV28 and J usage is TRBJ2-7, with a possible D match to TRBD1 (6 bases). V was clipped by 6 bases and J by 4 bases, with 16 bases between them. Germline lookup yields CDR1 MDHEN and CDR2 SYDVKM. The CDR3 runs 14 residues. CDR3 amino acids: CASSPTGLGYEQYF. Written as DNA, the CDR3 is TGTGCCAGCAGCCCGACAGGTCTAGGATACGAGCAGTACTTC.

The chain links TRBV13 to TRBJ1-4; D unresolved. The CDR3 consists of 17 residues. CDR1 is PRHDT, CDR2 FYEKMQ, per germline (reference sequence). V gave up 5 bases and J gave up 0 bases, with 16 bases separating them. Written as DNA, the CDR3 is TGTGCCAGCAGCCTCCGGACTCTCGATGCAACTAATGAAAAACTGTTTTTT. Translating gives CASSLRTLDATNEKLFF.

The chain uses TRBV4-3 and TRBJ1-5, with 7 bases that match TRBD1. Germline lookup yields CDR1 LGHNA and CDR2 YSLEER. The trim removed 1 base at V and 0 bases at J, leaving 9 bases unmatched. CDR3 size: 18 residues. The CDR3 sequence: CASSQAPWDSYSNQPQHF. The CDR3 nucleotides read TGCGCCAGCAGCCAAGCCCCCTGGGACAGTTATAGCAATCAGCCCCAGCATTTT.

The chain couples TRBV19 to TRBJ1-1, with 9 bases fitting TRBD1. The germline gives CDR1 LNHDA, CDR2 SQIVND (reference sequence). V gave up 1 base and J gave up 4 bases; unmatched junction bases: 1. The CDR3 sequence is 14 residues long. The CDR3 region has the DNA TGTGCCAGTAGTATAGGGGGACAGGGCACTGAAGCTTTCTTT. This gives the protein CASSIGGQGTEAFF.

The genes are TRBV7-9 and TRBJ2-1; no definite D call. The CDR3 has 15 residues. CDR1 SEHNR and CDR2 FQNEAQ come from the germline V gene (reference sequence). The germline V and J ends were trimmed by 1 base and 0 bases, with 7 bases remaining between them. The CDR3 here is CASSLGASSYNEQFF. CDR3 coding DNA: TGTGCCAGCAGCTTAGGAGCTAGCTCCTACAATGAGCAGTTCTTC. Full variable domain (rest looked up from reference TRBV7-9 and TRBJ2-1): DTGVSQNPRHKITKRGQNVTFRCDPISEHNRLYWYRQTLGQGPEFLTYFQNEAQLEKSRLLSDRFSAERPKGSFSTLEIQRTEQGDSAMYLCASSLGASSYNEQFFGPGTRLTVL.

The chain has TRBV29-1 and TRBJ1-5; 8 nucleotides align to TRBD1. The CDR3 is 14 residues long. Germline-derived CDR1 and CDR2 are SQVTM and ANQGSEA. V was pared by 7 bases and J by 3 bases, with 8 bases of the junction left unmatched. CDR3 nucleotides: TGCAGCGCCGTGACAGGGGAAGTCAATCAGCCCCAGCATTTT. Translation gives CSAVTGEVNQPQHF.

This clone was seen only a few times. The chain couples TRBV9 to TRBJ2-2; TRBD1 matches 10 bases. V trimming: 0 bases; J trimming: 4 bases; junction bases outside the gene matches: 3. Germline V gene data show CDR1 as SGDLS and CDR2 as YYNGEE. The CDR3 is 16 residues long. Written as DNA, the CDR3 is TGTGCCAGCAGCGTAGGAGGGACAGGGGCCACCGGGGAGCTGTTTTTT. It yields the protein CASSVGGTGATGELFF. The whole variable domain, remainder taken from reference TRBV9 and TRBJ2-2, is DSGVTQTPKHLITATGQRVTLRCSPRSGDLSVYWYQQSLDQGLQFLIQYYNGEERAKGNILERFSAQQFPDLHSELNLSSLELGDSALYFCASSVGGTGATGELFFGEGSRLTVL.

The CDR3 DNA reads TGCGCCAGCAGCCCTACGGGGATTCCGAACACCGGGGAGCTGTTTTTT. Its translation is CASSPTGIPNTGELFF. This chain connects TRBV4-3 to TRBJ2-2; TRBD2 is a possible D gene (5 bases). V was shortened by 4 bases and J by 0 bases, with 12 bases between the two germline ends. The CDR3 extends over 16 amino acids. Germline CDR1 is LGHNA and CDR2 is YSLEER.

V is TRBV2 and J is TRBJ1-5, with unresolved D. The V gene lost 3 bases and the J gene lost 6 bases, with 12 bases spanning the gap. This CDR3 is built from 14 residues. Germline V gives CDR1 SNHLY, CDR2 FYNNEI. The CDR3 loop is CASSDRHSGQPQHF. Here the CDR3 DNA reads TGTGCCAGCAGTGATCGACACAGCGGTCAGCCCCAGCATTTT.

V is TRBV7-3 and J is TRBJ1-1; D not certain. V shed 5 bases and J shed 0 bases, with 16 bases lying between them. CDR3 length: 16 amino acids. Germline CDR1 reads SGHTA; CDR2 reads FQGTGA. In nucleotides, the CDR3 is TGTGCCAGCAGCCAAAACGGGATCGGTATGAACACTGAAGCTTTCTTT. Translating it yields CASSQNGIGMNTEAFF. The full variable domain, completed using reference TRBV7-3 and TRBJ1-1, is GAGVSQTPSNKVTEKGKYVELRCDPISGHTALYWYRQSLGQGPEFLIYFQGTGAADDSGLPNDRFFAVRPEGSVSTLKIQRTERGDSAVYLCASSQNGIGMNTEAFFGQGTRLTVV.

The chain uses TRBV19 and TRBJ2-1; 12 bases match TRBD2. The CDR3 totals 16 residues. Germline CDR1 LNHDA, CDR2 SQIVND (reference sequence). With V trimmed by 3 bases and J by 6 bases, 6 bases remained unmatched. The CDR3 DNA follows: TGTGCCAGTAGTATTAGTGCTAGCGGGAGGGCCAATGAGCAGTTCTTC. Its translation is CASSISASGRANEQFF.

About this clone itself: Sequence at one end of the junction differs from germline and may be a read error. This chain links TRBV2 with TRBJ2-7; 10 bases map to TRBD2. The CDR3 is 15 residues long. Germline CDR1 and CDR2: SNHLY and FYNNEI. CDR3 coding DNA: TGTGCCTGCAGGGACCGGACTAGCGGATCCTACGAGCAGTACTTC. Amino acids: CACRDRTSGSYEQYF.

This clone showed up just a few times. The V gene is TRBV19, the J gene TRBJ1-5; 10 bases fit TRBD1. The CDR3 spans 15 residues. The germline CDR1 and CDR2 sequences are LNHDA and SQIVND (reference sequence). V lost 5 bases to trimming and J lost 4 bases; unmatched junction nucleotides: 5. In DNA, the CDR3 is TGTGCCAGTAGTCCGACAGGGGGCCTGAATCAGCCCCAGCATTTT. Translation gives CASSPTGGLNQPQHF.

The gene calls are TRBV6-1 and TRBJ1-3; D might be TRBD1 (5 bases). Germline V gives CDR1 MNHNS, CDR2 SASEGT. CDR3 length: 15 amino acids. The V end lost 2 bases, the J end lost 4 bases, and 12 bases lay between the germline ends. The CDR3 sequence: CASSEISGSGNTIYF. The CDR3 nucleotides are TGTGCCAGCAGTGAAATTTCAGGGTCAGGAAACACCATATATTTT.

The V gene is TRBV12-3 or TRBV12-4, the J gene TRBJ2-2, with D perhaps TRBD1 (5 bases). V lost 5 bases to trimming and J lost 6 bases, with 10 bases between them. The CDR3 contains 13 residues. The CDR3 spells CASSPQGAGELFF. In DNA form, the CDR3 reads TGTGCCAGCAGTCCTCAGGGTGCCGGGGAGCTGTTTTTT.

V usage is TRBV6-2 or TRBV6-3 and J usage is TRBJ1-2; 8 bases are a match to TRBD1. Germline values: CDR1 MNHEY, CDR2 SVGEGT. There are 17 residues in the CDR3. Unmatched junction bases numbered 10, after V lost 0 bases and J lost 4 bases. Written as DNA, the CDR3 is TGTGCCAGCAGTTACTCGCAGACAGGGGTTGTTGGCTATGGCTACACCTTC. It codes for CASSYSQTGVVGYGYTF.

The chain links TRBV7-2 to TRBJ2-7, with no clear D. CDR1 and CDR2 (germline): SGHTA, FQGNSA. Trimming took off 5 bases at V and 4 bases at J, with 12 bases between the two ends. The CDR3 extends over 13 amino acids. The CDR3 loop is CASSARRNYEQYF. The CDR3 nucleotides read TGTGCCAGCAGCGCGAGGAGAAATTACGAGCAGTACTTC.

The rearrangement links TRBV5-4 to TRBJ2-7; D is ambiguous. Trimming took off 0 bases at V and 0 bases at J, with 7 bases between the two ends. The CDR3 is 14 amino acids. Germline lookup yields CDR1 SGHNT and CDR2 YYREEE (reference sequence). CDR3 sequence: CASSLEQSSYEQYF. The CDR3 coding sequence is TGTGCCAGCAGCTTGGAACAAAGCTCCTACGAGCAGTACTTC.

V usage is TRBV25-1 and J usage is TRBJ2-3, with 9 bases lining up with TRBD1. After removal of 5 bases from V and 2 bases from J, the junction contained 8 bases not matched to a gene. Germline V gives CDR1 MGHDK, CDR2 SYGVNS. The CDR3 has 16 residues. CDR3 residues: CASSPYGTGSTDTQYF. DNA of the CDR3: TGTGCCAGCAGTCCATACGGGACAGGGTCCACAGATACGCAGTATTTT.

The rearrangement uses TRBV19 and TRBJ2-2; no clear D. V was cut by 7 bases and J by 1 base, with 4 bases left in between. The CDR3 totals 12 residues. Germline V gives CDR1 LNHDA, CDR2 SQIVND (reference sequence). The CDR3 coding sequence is TGTGCCAGTATTAAGAACACCGGGGAGCTGTTTTTT. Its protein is CASIKNTGELFF. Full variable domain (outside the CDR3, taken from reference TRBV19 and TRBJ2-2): DGGITQSPKYLFRKEGQNVTLSCEQNLNHDAMYWYRQDPGQGLRLIYYSQIVNDFQKGDIAEGYSVSREKKESFPLTVTSAQKNPTAFYLCASIKNTGELFFGEGSRLTVL.

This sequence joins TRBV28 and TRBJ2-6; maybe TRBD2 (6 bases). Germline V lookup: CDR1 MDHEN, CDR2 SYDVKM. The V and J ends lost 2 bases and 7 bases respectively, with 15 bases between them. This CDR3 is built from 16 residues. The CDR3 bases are TGTGCCAGCAGTTTAGGGGGGACGGACGGCGCCAACGTCCTGACTTTC. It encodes CASSLGGTDGANVLTF.